These 16 T cell receptor beta chains came from one sample sequenced in a study of CD4 T cell repertoires in COVID-19. Repertoires were generated with immunoSEQ multiplex PCR, while TCRdb's copy carries only in-frame clones and drops some. The sample includes over 75,000 clones, about 83% seen only once; the top ten take about 0.5%. This specimen was CD4+ T cells from peripheral blood, taken after recovery from COVID-19. These receptor sequences come from a human donor who had COVID-19.

The V gene is TRBV19, the J gene TRBJ2-3; 7 bases map to TRBD2. The CDR3 is 15 residues long. Germline V gene lookup returns CDR1 LNHDA and CDR2 SQIVND (reference sequence). Trimming cost V 6 bases and J 4 bases; bases outside gene matches: 10. The CDR3 nucleotides are TGTGCCAGTAGAGTGGGACTAAGGTCCGCAGATACGCAGTATTTT. It is translated as CASRVGLRSADTQYF. Using reference TRBV19 and TRBJ2-3 for the parts outside the CDR3, the full variable domain is DGGITQSPKYLFRKEGQNVTLSCEQNLNHDAMYWYRQDPGQGLRLIYYSQIVNDFQKGDIAEGYSVSREKKESFPLTVTSAQKNPTAFYLCASRVGLRSADTQYFGPGTRLTVL.

The chain carries TRBV6-5 and TRBJ2-7; 13 bases align to TRBD2. After removal of 6 bases from V and 0 bases from J, the junction contained 2 bases not matched to a gene. The CDR3 totals 15 residues. CDR1 MNHEY and CDR2 SVGAGI come from the germline V gene. CDR3 DNA sequence: TGTGCCAGCAGGTGGACTAGCGGGAGCTCCTACGAGCAGTACTTC. Its protein product is CASRWTSGSSYEQYF.

This chain joins TRBV14 and TRBJ2-5; D tentatively fits TRBD1 or TRBD2 (5 bases each). Germline CDR1 SGHDN, CDR2 FVKESK. The CDR3 is 14 amino acids. Trimming took 1 base from V and 5 from J, leaving 11 bases between them. The CDR3 protein is CASSQGEGWETQYF. The DNA of the CDR3 is TGTGCCAGCAGCCAAGGAGAGGGGTGGGAGACCCAGTACTTC.

V and J are TRBV5-4 and TRBJ1-1; TRBD1 is a possible D gene (5 bases). The CDR3 is made up of 17 amino acids. Germline-derived CDR1 and CDR2 are SGHNT and YYREEE (reference sequence). V lost 0 bases to trimming and J lost 0 bases, with 15 bases between them. The CDR3: CASSLGAAGTMNTEAFF. In DNA, the CDR3 is TGTGCCAGCAGCTTGGGTGCCGCAGGGACCATGAACACTGAAGCTTTCTTT.

The rearrangement joins TRBV24-1 to TRBJ1-1; a weak D match, TRBD1 (6 bases). The CDR3 extends over 17 amino acids. Germline assignment: CDR1 KGHDR and CDR2 SFDVKD. V lost 9 bases and J 1 base, leaving 23 bases between the germline ends. The CDR3 DNA reads TGTGCCACCCCACGGGGGGCTGAGGGGCCGGAGAACACTGAAGCTTTCTTT. It is translated as CATPRGAEGPENTEAFF.

The CDR3 sequence is CASSGQGLGSPQHF. The CDR3 DNA follows: TGTGCCAGCTCCGGTCAGGGTCTCGGGTCGCCCCAGCATTTT. This chain links TRBV18 with TRBJ1-5, with D perhaps TRBD1 (5 bases). This CDR3 is built from 14 residues. V dropped 6 bases and J dropped 9 bases, with 18 bases sitting between them. Germline-derived CDR1 and CDR2 are KGHSH and LQKENI.

CDR3 amino acids: CASSYEVNEQFF. CDR3 coding DNA: TGTGCCAGCAGTTACGAGGTCAATGAGCAGTTCTTC. The chain combines TRBV6-6 with TRBJ2-1; D is unresolved. V lost 2 bases, J lost 6 bases, and 5 bases lay in between. Germline loops: CDR1 MNHNY, CDR2 SVGAGI (reference sequence). The CDR3 is made up of 12 amino acids.

This rearrangement joins TRBV27 to TRBJ1-3; no clear D. V was cut by 7 bases and J by 5 bases, with 15 bases left in between. Germline V CDR1 and CDR2: MNHEY, SMNVEV (reference sequence). The CDR3 length is 14 residues. The CDR3 DNA sequence: TGTGCCAGCAAAGAGGCCCAGGTTAGAAACACCATATATTTT. It translates to CASKEAQVRNTIYF.

A word on this clone: The DNA is omitted, as the CDR3 cannot be located on it reliably, and the CDR3 follows TCRdb's listing. The J gene is TRBJ2-2, the V gene TRBV19; the table's D call, TRBD1, has no DNA check behind it. Germline V gene sequence: CDR1 LNHDA, CDR2 SQIVND (reference sequence). Termini included, the CDR3 measures 15 amino acids. Here the CDR3 reads CASTSGQVNTGELFF.

The chain combines TRBV5-1 with TRBJ2-2; 9 bases are a match to TRBD1. This CDR3 has 16 amino acids. Germline assignment: CDR1 SGHRS and CDR2 YFSETQ. Trimming took 0 bases from V and 7 from J; bases not matched to a gene: 7. CDR3 loop: CASSLGQGDIGGELFF. The CDR3 region has the DNA TGCGCCAGCAGCTTGGGACAGGGGGATATCGGCGGGGAGCTGTTTTTT.

The V and J genes are TRBV5-1 and TRBJ1-2; D not resolved. V dropped 0 bases and J dropped 7 bases, with 16 bases sitting between them. The V gene's germline CDR1 is SGHRS and CDR2 YFSETQ. CDR3 length: 15 residues. The CDR3 sequence is CASSLGGTSDPGYTF. DNA of the CDR3: TGCGCCAGCAGCTTGGGAGGCACCTCCGACCCTGGCTACACCTTC.

The chain couples TRBV7-2 to TRBJ2-5; TRBD2 matches at 10 bases. The CDR3 extends over 14 amino acids. Trimming cost V 3 bases and J 9 bases; bases outside gene matches: 7. The germline gives CDR1 SGHTA, CDR2 FQGNSA. CDR3: CASSFQSGGASQYF. The DNA for the CDR3 is TGTGCCAGCAGCTTCCAAAGCGGGGGGGCTTCCCAGTACTTC.

This clone was seen a few times. The J gene is TRBJ2-7, the V gene TRBV6-5; 9 positions agree with TRBD2. The germline V gene has CDR1 MNHEY and CDR2 SVGAGI. J lost 5 bases, V lost 1 base, and 3 bases had no gene match. CDR3 size: 14 residues. The CDR3: CASSYWREGHEQYF. Here the CDR3 DNA reads TGTGCCAGCAGTTACTGGCGGGAGGGCCACGAGCAGTACTTC.

This chain uses TRBV5-1 with TRBJ2-2; TRBD2 matches at 9 bases. CDR1 and CDR2 (germline): SGHRS, YFSETQ. Losses at the gene ends were 1 base for V and 7 bases for J; bases not matched to a gene: 5. The CDR3 spans 15 residues. The CDR3 nucleotides are TGCGCCAGCAGCTTGTTAGCGGGAGTGGTCGGGGAGCTGTTTTTT. It yields the protein CASSLLAGVVGELFF.

The V call is TRBV11-2, the J call TRBJ2-5, with TRBD1 as a possible D gene (6 bases). Trimming stripped 5 bases from V and 2 bases from J, with 9 bases between. CDR3 length equals 13 residues. Germline V CDR1 and CDR2: SGHAT, FQNNGV. CDR3 nucleotides: TGTGCCAGCAGCCCGGACAGACAAGAGACCCAGTACTTC. Translation: CASSPDRQETQYF.

V is TRBV5-1 and J is TRBJ2-3; 8 nucleotides match TRBD2. V shed 1 base and J 0 bases; nucleotides not matched to a gene: 7. This CDR3 has 17 residues. Germline V gene data show CDR1 as SGHRS and CDR2 as YFSETQ. The CDR3 spells CASSLLSSGFSTDTQYF. CDR3 nucleotides: TGCGCCAGCAGCTTGTTGTCTAGCGGGTTTAGCACAGATACGCAGTATTTT.